Listed below are T cell receptor beta chains from one sample, sequenced in a study of graft-versus-host responses after intestinal transplantation. The repertoire was sequenced with immunoSEQ multiplex PCR; TCRdb's copy has only in-frame clones and lacks some. The sample records about 43,000 clones, approximately 94% being singletons. The sequences come from PBMCs, collected 335 days after intestinal transplant. Receptors were obtained from a human patient who received an intestinal transplant, so some T cells may come from the graft donor. Both conserved end residues are part of each CDR3. D genes are given only for firm matches. Clone size is stated in some rows and not others, as once, few, many or a class when expanded.

V	size	J	D	CDR3	DNA
TRBV2	.	TRBJ2-1	TRBD2	CASSESGLGLEQFF	TGTGCCAGCAGTGAATCGGGACTAGGTCTTGAGCAGTTCTTC
TRBV6-5	.	TRBJ2-7	.	CASTSAQGSYEQYF	TGTGCCAGCACCTCGGCCCAGGGCTCGTACGAGCAGTACTTC
TRBV6-4	.	TRBJ2-3	.	CASSDVPSDTQYF	TGTGCCAGCAGTGATGTGCCCAGCGATACGCAGTATTTT
TRBV5-3	.	TRBJ1-5	.	CARSLRDSNQPQHF	TGTGCCAGAAGCTTGAGGGATAGCAATCAGCCCCAGCATTTT
TRBV11-2	.	TRBJ1-1	.	CASSLGGLSTEAFF	TGTGCCAGCAGCTTAGGCGGGCTTAGCACTGAAGCTTTCTTT
TRBV7-9	.	TRBJ1-1	.	CASSTRKGSVHEAFF	TGTGCCAGCAGCACCCGGAAGGGGTCAGTCCATGAAGCTTTCTTT
TRBV6-1	.	TRBJ1-3	.	CASSGYSIGNTIYF	TGTGCCAGCAGTGGATACAGCATAGGAAACACCATATATTTT
TRBV6-5	.	TRBJ1-5	.	CASGWVGQPQHF	TGTGCCAGCGGATGGGTAGGTCAGCCCCAGCATTTT
TRBV6-1	once	TRBJ1-6	.	CASTSGGLNSPLHF	TGTGCCAGCACCAGTGGGGGGCTTAATTCACCCCTCCACTTT
TRBV28	.	TRBJ2-2	TRBD2	CASSLWNERGGQTGELFF	TGTGCCAGCAGTTTATGGAACGAGCGGGGTGGCCAAACCGGGGAGCTGTTTTTT
TRBV2	.	TRBJ2-5	.	CASSERETQYF	TGTGCCAGCAGTGAGCGGGAGACCCAGTACTTC
TRBV6-5	.	TRBJ1-5	.	CASSYSVNQPQHF	TGTGCCAGCAGTTACTCGGTCAATCAGCCCCAGCATTTT
TRBV28	.	TRBJ2-5	TRBD1	CASLTGAQETQYF	TGTGCCAGCTTGACAGGGGCACAAGAGACCCAGTACTTC
TRBV2	.	TRBJ2-4	.	CASSERVIKNIQYF	TGTGCCAGCAGTGAACGGGTAATCAAAAACATTCAGTACTTC
TRBV4-1	.	TRBJ2-3	.	CASSQDSAGLGTQYF	TGCGCCAGCAGCCAAGATAGCGCAGGGTTGGGTACGCAGTATTTT
TRBV7-9	.	TRBJ2-3	.	CASSPDSDTQYF	TGTGCCAGCAGCCCGGACTCGGATACGCAGTATTTT
TRBV6-1	.	TRBJ2-1	TRBD2	CASSSGLADNEQFF	TGTGCCAGCAGTTCCGGACTAGCGGACAATGAGCAGTTCTTC
TRBV7-2	few	TRBJ1-1	.	CASSRTLEAFF	TGTGCCAGCAGTCGGACCTTGGAAGCTTTCTTT
TRBV5-1	.	TRBJ2-1	.	CASSLVGGTYNEQFF	TGCGCCAGCAGCTTGGTCGGCGGGACATACAATGAGCAGTTCTTC
TRBV14	.	TRBJ1-2	.	CASTWISDSQNYGYTF	TGTGCCAGCACCTGGATTTCGGACAGCCAAAACTATGGCTACACCTTC
TRBV7-6	.	TRBJ2-2	.	CASSFRTAEGGELFF	TGTGCCAGCAGCTTTCGGACCGCAGAGGGCGGGGAGCTGTTTTTT
TRBV2	.	TRBJ2-7	.	CASSEGDGFSWQYF	TGTGCCAGCAGTGAAGGGGACGGTTTTTCTTGGCAGTACTTC
TRBV9	.	TRBJ1-1	.	CASSATTGSTNTEAFF	TGTGCCAGCAGCGCCACGACTGGGTCCACGAACACTGAAGCTTTCTTT
TRBV4-2	.	TRBJ1-1	.	CASSQDGAEAFF	TGTGCCAGCAGCCAAGATGGGGCGGAGGCTTTCTTT
TRBV28	.	TRBJ2-1	TRBD2	CASSTSGRANEQFF	TGTGCCAGCAGTACTAGCGGGAGGGCCAATGAGCAGTTCTTC